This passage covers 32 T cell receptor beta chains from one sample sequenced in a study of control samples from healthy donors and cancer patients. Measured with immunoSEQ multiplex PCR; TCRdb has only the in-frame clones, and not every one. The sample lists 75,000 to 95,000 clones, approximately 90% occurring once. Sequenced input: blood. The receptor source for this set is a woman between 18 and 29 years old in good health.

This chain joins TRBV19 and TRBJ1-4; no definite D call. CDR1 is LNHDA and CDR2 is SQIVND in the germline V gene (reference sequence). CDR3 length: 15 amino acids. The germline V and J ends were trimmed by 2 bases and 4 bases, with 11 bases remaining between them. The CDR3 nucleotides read TGTGCCAGTAGTATAACCGGGGAGGGTAATGAAAAACTGTTTTTT. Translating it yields CASSITGEGNEKLFF.

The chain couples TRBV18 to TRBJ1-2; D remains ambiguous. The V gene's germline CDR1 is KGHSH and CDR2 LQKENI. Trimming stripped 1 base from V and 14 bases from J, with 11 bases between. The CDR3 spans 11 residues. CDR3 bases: TGTGCCAGCTCACCACGCGGTCTTCGTACCTTC. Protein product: CASSPRGLRTF.

CDR3 sequence: CASSTRVAEAFF. The CDR3 nucleotides read TGTGCCAGCAGTACACGTGTAGCTGAAGCTTTCTTT. The rearrangement links TRBV6-5 to TRBJ1-1; D call uncertain. In germline, CDR1 is MNHEY, CDR2 SVGAGI. Between the trimmed V and J ends, which lost 5 bases and 6 bases, there was a span of 10 bases. The length of the CDR3 is 12 residues.

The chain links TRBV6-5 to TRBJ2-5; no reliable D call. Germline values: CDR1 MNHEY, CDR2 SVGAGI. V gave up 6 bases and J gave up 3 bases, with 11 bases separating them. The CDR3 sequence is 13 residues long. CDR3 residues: CASRRLPEETQYF. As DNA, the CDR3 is TGTGCCAGCAGGAGACTCCCAGAAGAGACCCAGTACTTC.

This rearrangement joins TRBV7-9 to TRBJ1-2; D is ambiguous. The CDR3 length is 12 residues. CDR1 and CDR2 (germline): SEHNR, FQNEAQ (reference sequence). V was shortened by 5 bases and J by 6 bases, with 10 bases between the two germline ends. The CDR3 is CASSPGSDGYTF. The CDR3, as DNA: TGTGCCAGCAGCCCCGGGTCGGATGGCTACACCTTC.

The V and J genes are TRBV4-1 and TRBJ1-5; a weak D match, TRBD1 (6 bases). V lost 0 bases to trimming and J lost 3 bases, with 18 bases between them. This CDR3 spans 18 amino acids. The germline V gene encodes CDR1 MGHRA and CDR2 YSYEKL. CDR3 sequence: CASSQDIIRGSDNQPQHF. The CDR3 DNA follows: TGCGCCAGCAGCCAAGATATAATAAGGGGGTCGGACAATCAGCCCCAGCATTTT.

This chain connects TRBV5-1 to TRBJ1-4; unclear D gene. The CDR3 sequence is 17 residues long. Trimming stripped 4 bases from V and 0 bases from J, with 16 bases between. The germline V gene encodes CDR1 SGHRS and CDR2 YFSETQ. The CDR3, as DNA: TGCGCCAGCAGCCCCTCAACAAACAGTGCAACTAATGAAAAACTGTTTTTT. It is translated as CASSPSTNSATNEKLFF.

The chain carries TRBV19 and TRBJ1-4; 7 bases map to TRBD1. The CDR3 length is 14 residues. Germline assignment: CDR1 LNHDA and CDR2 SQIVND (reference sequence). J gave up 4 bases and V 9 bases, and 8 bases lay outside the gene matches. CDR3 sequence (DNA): TGTGCCAGCAACCAGGGGGTTCGTAATGAAAAACTGTTTTTT. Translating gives CASNQGVRNEKLFF.

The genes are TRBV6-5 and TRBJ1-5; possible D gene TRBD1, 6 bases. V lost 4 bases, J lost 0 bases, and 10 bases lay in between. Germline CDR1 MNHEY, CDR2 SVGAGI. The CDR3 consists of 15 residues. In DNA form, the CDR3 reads TGTGCCAGCAGTTTCAACAGGGATAGCAATCAGCCCCAGCATTTT. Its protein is CASSFNRDSNQPQHF.

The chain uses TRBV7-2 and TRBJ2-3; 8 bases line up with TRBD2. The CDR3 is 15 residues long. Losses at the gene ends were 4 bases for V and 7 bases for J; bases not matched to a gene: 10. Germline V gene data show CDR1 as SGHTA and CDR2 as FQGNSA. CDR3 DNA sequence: TGTGCCAGCAGCTCGGCCGGGACTAGTTGGTATACGCAGTATTTT. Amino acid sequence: CASSSAGTSWYTQYF.

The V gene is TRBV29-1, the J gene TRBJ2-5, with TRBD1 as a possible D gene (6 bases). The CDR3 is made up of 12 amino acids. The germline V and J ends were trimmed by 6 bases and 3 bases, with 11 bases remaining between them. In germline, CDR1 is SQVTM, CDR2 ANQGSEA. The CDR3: CSVIRTEETQYF. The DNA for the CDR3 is TGCAGCGTCATCCGGACAGAAGAGACCCAGTACTTC.

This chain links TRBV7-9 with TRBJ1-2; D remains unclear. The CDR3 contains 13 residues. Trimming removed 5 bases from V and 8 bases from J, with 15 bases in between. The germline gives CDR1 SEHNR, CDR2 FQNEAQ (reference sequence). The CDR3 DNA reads TGTGCCAGCAGCCCCTCGGGGTCGGGAGGCTACACCTTC. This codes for CASSPSGSGGYTF.

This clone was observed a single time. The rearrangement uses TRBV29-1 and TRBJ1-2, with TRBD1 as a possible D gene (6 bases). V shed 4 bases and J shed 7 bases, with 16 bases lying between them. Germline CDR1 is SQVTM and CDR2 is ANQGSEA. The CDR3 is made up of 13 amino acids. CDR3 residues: CSVGIQGELGYTF. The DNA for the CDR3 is TGCAGCGTTGGAATACAGGGAGAGCTTGGCTACACCTTC. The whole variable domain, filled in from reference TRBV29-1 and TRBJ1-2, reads SAVISQKPSRDICQRGTSLTIQCQVDSQVTMMFWYRQQPGQSLTLIATANQGSEATYESGFVIDKFPISRPNLTFSTLTVSNMSPEDSSIYLCSVGIQGELGYTFGSGTRLTVV.

CDR3 sequence reads: CASSRASGGTYEQYF. The CDR3 coding sequence is TGTGCCAGCAGCAGAGCTAGCGGGGGCACCTACGAGCAGTACTTC. The rearrangement joins TRBV13 to TRBJ2-7, with 10 bases identical to TRBD2. This CDR3 contains 15 residues. The ends lost 5 bases at V and 2 bases at J; junction bases unmatched: 6. Germline CDR1 and CDR2: PRHDT and FYEKMQ (reference sequence).

The CDR3 DNA reads TGTGCCAGCAGCCTGACAGGGGGTATCTACAATGAGCAGTTCTTC. Amino acids: CASSLTGGIYNEQFF. The chain joins TRBV7-8 to TRBJ2-1; 9 positions agree with TRBD1. There are 15 residues in the CDR3. Germline CDR1 and CDR2: SGHVS and FQNEAQ. J was trimmed by 3 bases and V by 5 bases; bases with no gene match: 5. Full variable domain (rest looked up from reference TRBV7-8 and TRBJ2-1): GAGVSQSPRYKVAKRGQDVALRCDPISGHVSLFWYQQALGQGPEFLTYFQNEAQLDKSGLPSDRFFAERPEGSVSTLKIQRTQQEDSAVYLCASSLTGGIYNEQFFGPGTRLTVL.

CDR3 loop: CASSTQGVWGYTF. CDR3 bases: TGTGCCAGCAGTACCCAGGGGGTTTGGGGCTACACCTTC. This chain joins TRBV12-3 or TRBV12-4 and TRBJ1-2; 7 nucleotides line up with TRBD1. V gave up 5 bases and J gave up 8 bases; unmatched junction bases: 8. CDR3 size: 13 residues.

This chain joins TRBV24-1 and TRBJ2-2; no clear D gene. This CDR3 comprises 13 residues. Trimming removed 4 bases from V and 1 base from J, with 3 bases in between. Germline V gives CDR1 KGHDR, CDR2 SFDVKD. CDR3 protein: CATSEVNTGELFF. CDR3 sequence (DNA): TGTGCCACCAGTGAGGTGAACACCGGGGAGCTGTTTTTT.

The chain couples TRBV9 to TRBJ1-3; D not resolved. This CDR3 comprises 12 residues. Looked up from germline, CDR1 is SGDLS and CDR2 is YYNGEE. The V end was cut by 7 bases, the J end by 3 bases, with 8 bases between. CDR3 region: CASASSGNTIYF. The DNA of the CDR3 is TGTGCCAGCGCGTCTAGTGGAAACACCATATATTTT.

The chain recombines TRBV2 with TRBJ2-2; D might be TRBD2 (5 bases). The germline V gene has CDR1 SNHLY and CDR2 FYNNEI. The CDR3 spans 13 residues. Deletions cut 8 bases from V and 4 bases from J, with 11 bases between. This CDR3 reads CASVTNPTGELFF. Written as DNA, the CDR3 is TGTGCCAGCGTGACTAACCCCACCGGGGAGCTGTTTTTT.

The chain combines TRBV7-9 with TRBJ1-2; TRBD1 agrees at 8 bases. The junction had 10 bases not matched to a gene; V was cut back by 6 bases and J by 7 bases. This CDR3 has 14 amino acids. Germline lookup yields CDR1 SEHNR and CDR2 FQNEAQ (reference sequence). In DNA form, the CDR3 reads TGTGCCAGCAGTCCGGGCCAGGGGGCGCTTGGCTACACCTTC. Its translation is CASSPGQGALGYTF.

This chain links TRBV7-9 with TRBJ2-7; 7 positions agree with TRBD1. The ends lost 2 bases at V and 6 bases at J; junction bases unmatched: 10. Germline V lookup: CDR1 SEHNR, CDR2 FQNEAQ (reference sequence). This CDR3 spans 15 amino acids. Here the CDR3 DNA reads TGTGCCAGCAGCTTACTGACAGGGCTTTTATTCGAGCAGTACTTC. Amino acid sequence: CASSLLTGLLFEQYF.

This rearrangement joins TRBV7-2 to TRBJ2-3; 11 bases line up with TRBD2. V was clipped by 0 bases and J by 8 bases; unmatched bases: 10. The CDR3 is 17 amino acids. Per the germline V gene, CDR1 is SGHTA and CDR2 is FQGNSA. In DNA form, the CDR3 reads TGTGCCAGCAGCTTAGCCCCGGGACTAGCGGTTCTTGGTACGCAGTATTTT. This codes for CASSLAPGLAVLGTQYF. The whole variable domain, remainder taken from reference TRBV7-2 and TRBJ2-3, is GAGVSQSPSNKVTEKGKDVELRCDPISGHTALYWYRQSLGQGLEFLIYFQGNSAPDKSGLPSDRFSAERTGGSVSTLTIQRTQQEDSAVYLCASSLAPGLAVLGTQYFGPGTRLTVL.

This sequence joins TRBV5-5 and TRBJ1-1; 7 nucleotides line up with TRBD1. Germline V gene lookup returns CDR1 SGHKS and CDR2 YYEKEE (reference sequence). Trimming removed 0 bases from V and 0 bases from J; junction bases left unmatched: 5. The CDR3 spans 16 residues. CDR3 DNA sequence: TGTGCCAGCAGCTTGGGAGGGGGCTACATGAACACTGAAGCTTTCTTT. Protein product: CASSLGGGYMNTEAFF. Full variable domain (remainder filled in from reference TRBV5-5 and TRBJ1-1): DAGVTQSPTHLIKTRGQQVTLRCSPISGHKSVSWYQQVLGQGPQFIFQYYEKEERGRGNFPDRFSARQFPNYSSELNVNALLLGDSALYLCASSLGGGYMNTEAFFGQGTRLTVV.

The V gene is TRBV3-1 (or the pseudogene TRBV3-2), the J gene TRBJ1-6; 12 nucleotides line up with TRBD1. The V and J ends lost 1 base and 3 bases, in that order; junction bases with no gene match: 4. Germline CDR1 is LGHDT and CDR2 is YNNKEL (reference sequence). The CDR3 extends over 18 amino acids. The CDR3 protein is CASSQAGTGGFYNSPLHF. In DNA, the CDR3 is TGTGCCAGCAGCCAAGCCGGGACAGGGGGCTTCTATAATTCACCCCTCCACTTT.

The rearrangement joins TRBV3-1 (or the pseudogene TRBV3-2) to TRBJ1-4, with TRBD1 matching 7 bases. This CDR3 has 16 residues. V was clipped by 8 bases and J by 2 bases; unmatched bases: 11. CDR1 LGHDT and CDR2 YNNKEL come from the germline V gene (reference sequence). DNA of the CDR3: TGTGCCAGCGCCTCAAACACAGGGGAGACTAATGAAAAACTGTTTTTT. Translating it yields CASASNTGETNEKLFF.

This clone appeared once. CDR3 coding DNA: TGTGCCAGCAGCTTCATGTCGGACACTGAAGCTTTCTTT. It is translated as CASSFMSDTEAFF. This chain connects TRBV11-2 to TRBJ1-1, with no clear D. CDR1 SGHAT and CDR2 FQNNGV come from the germline V gene. The V end lost 3 bases, the J end lost 3 bases, and 8 bases lay between the germline ends. The length of the CDR3 is 13 residues.

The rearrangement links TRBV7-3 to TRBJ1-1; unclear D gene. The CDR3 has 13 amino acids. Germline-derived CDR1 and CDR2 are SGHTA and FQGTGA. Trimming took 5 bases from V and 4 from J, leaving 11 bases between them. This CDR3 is CASSLWAGTEAFF. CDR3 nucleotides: TGTGCCAGCAGCCTCTGGGCGGGCACTGAAGCTTTCTTT.

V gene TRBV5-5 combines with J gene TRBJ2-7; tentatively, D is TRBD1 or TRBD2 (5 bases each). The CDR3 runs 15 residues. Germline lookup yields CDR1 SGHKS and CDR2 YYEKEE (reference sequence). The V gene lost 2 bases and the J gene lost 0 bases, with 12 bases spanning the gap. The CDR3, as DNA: TGTGCCAGCAGCTTCCGTGGGGGTTTCTCCTACGAGCAGTACTTC. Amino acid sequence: CASSFRGGFSYEQYF.

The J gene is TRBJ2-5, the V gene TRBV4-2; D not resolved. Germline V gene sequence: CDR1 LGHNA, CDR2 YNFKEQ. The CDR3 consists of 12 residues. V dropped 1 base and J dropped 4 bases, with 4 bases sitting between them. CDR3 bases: TGTGCCAGCAGCCAAGGGAGAGAGACCCAGTACTTC. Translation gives CASSQGRETQYF.

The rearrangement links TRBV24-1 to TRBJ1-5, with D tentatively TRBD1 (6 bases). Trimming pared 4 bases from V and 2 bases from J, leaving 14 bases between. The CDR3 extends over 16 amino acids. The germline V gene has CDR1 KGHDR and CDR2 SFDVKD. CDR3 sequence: CATSDPREGGNQPQHF. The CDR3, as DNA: TGTGCCACCAGTGACCCCCGCGAGGGGGGCAATCAGCCCCAGCATTTT.

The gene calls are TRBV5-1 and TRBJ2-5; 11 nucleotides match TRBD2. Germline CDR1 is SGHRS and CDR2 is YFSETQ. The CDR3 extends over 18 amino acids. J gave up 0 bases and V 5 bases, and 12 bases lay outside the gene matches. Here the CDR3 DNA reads TGCGCCAGCAGAGGTACCGTAGCGGGGGGGCGGTACCAAGAGACCCAGTACTTC. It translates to CASRGTVAGGRYQETQYF. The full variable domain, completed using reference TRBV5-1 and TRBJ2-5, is KAGVTQTPRYLIKTRGQQVTLSCSPISGHRSVSWYQQTPGQGLQFLFEYFSETQRNKGNFPGRFSGRQFSNSRSEMNVSTLELGDSALYLCASRGTVAGGRYQETQYFGPGTRLLVL.

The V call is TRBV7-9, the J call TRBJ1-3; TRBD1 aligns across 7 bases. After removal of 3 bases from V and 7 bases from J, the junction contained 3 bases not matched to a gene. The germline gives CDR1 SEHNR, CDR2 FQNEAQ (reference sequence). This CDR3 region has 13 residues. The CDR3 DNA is TGTGCCAGCAGCTTCGGGACAGTGAACACCATATATTTT. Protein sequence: CASSFGTVNTIYF.